This paragraph covers one TCR beta chain sequence. The sample belongs to a study of T-cell memory formation after mild COVID-19. TCRdb re-called the 5' RACE reads through MiXCR, storing one row per CDR3 protein. Of more than 150,000 distinct CDR3 sequences listed, about a fifth are singletons. The CDR3 is made up of 17 amino acids. The junction had 7 bases not matched to a gene; V was cut back by 3 bases and J by 2 bases. The V gene's germline CDR1 is SGHRS and CDR2 YFSETQ. The sequenced sample consisted of PBMCs or a T cell subset sorted from them (not recorded which). The clonotype was recovered from an adult woman who had mild COVID-19 (a few samples of this study predate the infection). Cell type and time point are not known. The gene calls are TRBV5-1 and TRBJ2-1; 11 bases match TRBD2. CDR3 protein: CASSSGTSGYAYNEQFF. As DNA, the CDR3 is TGCGCCAGCAGCTCCGGGACTAGCGGTTACGCCTACAATGAGCAGTTCTTC. The full variable domain, in which reference TRBV5-1 and TRBJ2-1 provide the parts outside the CDR3, is KAGVTQTPRYLIKTRGQQVTLSCSPISGHRSVSWYQQTPGQGLQFLFEYFSETQRNKGNFPGRFSGRQFSNSRSEMNVSTLELGDSALYLCASSSGTSGYAYNEQFFGPGTRLTVL.